What follows are 2 T cell receptor beta chains derived from one specimen sequenced in a study of spatial heterogeneity in lung cancer. TCRdb ran MiXCR on the 5' RACE reads and lists one entry per CDR3 protein. In the table there are some 100,000 distinct CDR3 sequences, approximately 12% of which are singletons. Documented time point: sample taken at primary tumor resection. The sequencing here drew on PBMCs, taken at surgery. The receptors were sampled from a male donor with early-stage non-small cell lung cancer.

This clonotype has only a few counts. The rearrangement uses TRBV12-3 or TRBV12-4 and TRBJ1-4, with D possibly being TRBD1 (5 bases). The CDR3 spans 14 residues. V dropped 5 bases and J dropped 5 bases, with 12 bases sitting between them. The CDR3 reads CASSAGTPNEKLFF. CDR3 nucleotides: TGTGCCAGCAGTGCCGGGACTCCCAATGAAAAACTGTTTTTT.

V usage is TRBV24-1 and J usage is TRBJ1-5, with TRBD1 matching 8 bases. The CDR3 extends over 16 amino acids. The V gene end was trimmed by 3 bases and the J gene end by 0 bases; junction bases not matched to a gene: 3. The germline gives CDR1 KGHDR, CDR2 SFDVKD. The CDR3 loop reads CATSDPTGDSNQPQHF. CDR3 DNA sequence: TGTGCCACCAGTGATCCGACAGGGGATAGCAATCAGCCCCAGCATTTT.